The table lists the clone carrying this TCR beta chain with a few counts. The CDR3 totals 13 residues. TCRdb keeps only in-frame clones here, not all; method: immunoSEQ multiplex PCR. The sample includes fewer than 250,000 clones, around 82% of them seen just once. The sample comes from a study of blood T cell repertoires in COVID-19. The chain carries TRBV21-1 and TRBJ2-7; the DNA was not used to check the table's D call, TRBD1. TRBV21-1 is tagged as a pseudogene. Material for sequencing was PBMCs or T cells enriched from blood (not recorded which). This TCR derives from a woman aged 40 to 55 who had been exposed to COVID-19. The CDR3 coding sequence is TGTGCCAGCAGCAACAGGAATAGTTACGAGCAGTACTTC. Residues: CASSNRNSYEQYF.